By frequency, the clone carrying this T cell receptor (beta chain) is medium-sized (0.01 to 0.1%). CDR1 and CDR2 (germline): MDHEN, SYDVKM. The CDR3 length is 14 residues. These data belong to a study of T cells in severe cutaneous drug reactions. Bulk and single-cell libraries used iRepertoire multiplex PCR with TCR subtype-specific primers. With the multiplex PCR reads reprocessed, TCRdb shows one record per CDR3 protein and no DNA. The sample has some 5,700 distinct CDR3 sequences. Sequenced patients had Stevens-Johnson syndrome or toxic epidermal necrolysis caused by carbamazepine. The sequence derives from a human donor with a severe cutaneous adverse drug reaction. The sequencing input was PBMCs. The chain uses TRBV28 and TRBJ2-1; with no DNA, the TCRdb D assignment of TRBD2 cannot be verified. Here the CDR3 reads CASSPSSSYNEQFF.